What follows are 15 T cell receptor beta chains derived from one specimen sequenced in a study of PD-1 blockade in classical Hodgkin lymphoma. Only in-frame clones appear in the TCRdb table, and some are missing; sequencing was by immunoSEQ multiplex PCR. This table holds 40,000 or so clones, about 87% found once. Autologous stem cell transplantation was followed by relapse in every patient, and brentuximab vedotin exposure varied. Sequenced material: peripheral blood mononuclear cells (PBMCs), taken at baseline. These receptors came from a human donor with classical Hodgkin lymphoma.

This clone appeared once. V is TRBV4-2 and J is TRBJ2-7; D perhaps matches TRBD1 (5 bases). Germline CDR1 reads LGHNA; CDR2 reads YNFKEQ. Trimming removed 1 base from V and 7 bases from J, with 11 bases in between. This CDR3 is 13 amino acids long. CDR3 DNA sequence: TGTGCCAGCAGCCAAGCTCTAGGGGTTGAGCAGTACTTC. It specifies CASSQALGVEQYF.

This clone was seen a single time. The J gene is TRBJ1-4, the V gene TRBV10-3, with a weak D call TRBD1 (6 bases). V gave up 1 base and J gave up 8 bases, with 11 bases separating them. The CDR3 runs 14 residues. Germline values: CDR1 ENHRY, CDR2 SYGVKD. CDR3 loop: CAISELEGVEKLFF. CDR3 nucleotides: TGTGCCATCAGTGAGTTGGAGGGGGTGGAAAAACTGTTTTTT.

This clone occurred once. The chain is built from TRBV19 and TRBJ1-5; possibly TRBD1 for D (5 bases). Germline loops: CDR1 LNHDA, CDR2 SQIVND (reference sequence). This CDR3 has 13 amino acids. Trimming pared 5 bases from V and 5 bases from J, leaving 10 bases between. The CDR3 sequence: CASSVDRDQPQHF. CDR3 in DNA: TGTGCCAGTAGTGTCGACAGAGATCAGCCCCAGCATTTT. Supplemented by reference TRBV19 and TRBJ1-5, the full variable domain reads DGGITQSPKYLFRKEGQNVTLSCEQNLNHDAMYWYRQDPGQGLRLIYYSQIVNDFQKGDIAEGYSVSREKKESFPLTVTSAQKNPTAFYLCASSVDRDQPQHFGDGTRLSIL.

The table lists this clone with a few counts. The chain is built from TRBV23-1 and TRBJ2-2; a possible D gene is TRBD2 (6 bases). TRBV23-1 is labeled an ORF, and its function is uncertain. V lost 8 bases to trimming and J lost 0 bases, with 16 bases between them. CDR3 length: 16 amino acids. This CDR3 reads CASPPGGAANTGELFF. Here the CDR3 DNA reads TGCGCCAGCCCCCCCGGCGGGGCAGCGAACACCGGGGAGCTGTTTTTT.

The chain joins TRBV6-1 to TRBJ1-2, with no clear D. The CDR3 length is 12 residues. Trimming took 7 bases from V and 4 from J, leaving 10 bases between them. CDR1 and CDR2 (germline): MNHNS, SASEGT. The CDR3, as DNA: TGTGCCAGCAAGGGTTTGGGCTATGGCTACACCTTC. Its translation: CASKGLGYGYTF.

For the CDR3, the DNA is TGCGCCAGCAGCTATTTGGGGGTGACAGGGCCTGACTATGGCTACACCTTC. It translates to CASSYLGVTGPDYGYTF. The rearrangement joins TRBV5-1 to TRBJ1-2, with 7 bases identical to TRBD1. With 3 bases clipped from V and 3 bases from J, the junction kept 14 bases outside the gene matches. This CDR3 has 17 amino acids. CDR1 SGHRS and CDR2 YFSETQ come from the germline V gene.

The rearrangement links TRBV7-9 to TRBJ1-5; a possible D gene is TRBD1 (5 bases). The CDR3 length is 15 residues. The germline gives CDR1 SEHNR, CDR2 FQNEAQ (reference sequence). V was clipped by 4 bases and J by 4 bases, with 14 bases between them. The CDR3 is CASSWAGPINQPQHF. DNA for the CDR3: TGTGCCAGCAGCTGGGCGGGACCGATAAATCAGCCCCAGCATTTT.

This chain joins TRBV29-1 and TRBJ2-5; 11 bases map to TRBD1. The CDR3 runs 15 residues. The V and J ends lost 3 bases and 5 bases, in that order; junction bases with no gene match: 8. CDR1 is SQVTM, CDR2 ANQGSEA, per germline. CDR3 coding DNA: TGCAGCGTTGATGGACAGGGGGCTTACGGGGAGACCCAGTACTTC. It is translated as CSVDGQGAYGETQYF.

In DNA, the CDR3 is TGTGCCACCAGCAGAGAGCGACCGAGTACCCAAGAGACCCAGTACTTC. It is translated as CATSRERPSTQETQYF. This rearrangement joins TRBV15 to TRBJ2-5, with unresolved D. From germline, CDR1 is LNHNV and CDR2 YYDKDF (reference sequence). V gave up 0 bases and J gave up 1 base, with 12 bases separating them. The length of the CDR3 is 16 residues.

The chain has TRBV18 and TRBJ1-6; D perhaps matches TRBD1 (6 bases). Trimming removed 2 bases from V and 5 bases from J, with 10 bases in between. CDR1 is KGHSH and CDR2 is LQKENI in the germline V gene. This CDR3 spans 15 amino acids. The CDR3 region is CASSPTRGNNSPLHF. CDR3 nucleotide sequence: TGTGCCAGCTCACCAACCAGGGGAAATAATTCACCCCTCCACTTT.

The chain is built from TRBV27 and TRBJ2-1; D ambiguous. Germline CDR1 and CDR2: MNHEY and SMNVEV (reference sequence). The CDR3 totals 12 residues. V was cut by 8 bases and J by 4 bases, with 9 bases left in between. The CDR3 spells CASGRPYNEQFF. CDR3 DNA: TGTGCCAGCGGTAGACCTTACAATGAGCAGTTCTTC.

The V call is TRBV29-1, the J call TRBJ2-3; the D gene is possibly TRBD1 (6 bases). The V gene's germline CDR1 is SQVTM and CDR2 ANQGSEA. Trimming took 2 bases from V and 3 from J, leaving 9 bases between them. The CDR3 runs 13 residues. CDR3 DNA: TGCAGCGTTGAATGGGGGCGAACAGATACGCAGTATTTT. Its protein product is CSVEWGRTDTQYF.

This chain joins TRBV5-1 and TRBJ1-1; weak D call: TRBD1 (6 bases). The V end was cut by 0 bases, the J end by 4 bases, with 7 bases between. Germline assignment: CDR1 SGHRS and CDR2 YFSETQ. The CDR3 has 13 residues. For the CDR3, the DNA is TGCGCCAGCAGCTTGGTGGGGGCCACTGAAGCTTTCTTT. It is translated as CASSLVGATEAFF.

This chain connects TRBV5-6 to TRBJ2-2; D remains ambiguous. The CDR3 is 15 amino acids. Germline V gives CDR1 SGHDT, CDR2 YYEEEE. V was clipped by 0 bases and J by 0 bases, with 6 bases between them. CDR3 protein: CASSLDGSNTGELFF. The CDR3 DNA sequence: TGTGCCAGCAGCTTGGACGGATCGAACACCGGGGAGCTGTTTTTT.

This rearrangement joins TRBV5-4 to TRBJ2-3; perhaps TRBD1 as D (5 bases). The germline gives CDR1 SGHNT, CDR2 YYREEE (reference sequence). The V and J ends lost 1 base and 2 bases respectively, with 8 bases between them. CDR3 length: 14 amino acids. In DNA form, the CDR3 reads TGTGCCAGCAGCTTGCGGACACACACAGATACGCAGTATTTT. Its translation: CASSLRTHTDTQYF.